These 16 T cell receptor beta chains were all obtained from the same sample, sequenced in a study of T cell responses to AZD1222 COVID-19 vaccine (TCRdb year 2021). The library was produced with the immunoSEQ multiplex PCR assay. The clones in this table, taken by TCRdb from immuneACCESS, are in-frame only. Not every clone is retained; where verified, under half of the shortfall comes from an unresolved V gene, and the cause of the rest is unknown. This sample comprises 200,000 to 250,000 clones, approximately 94% of them detected only once. The biggest ten clones account for 0.95% to 1.1% of the sample. This specimen's time point label, interpreted: baseline before first vaccination. What this sample's treatment or condition label stands for: meningococcal conjugate vaccine given as trial control. The input for sequencing was peripheral blood, taken on day 0 of MenACWY control vaccination. The receptors derive from an adult in good health.

The chain has TRBV6-1 and TRBJ1-5, with D perhaps TRBD1 (5 bases). V lost 2 bases and J lost 0, with 8 bases in between. The CDR3 is 15 amino acids. Germline CDR1 reads MNHNS; CDR2 reads SASEGT. DNA for the CDR3: TGTGCCAGCAGTGAACAGACAGTTAGCAATCAGCCCCAGCATTTT. Protein: CASSEQTVSNQPQHF.

The chain has TRBV11-2 and TRBJ2-7; the D gene is possibly TRBD2 (7 bases). Trimming removed 3 bases at V and 5 bases at J, with 14 bases between. Germline CDR1 reads SGHAT; CDR2 reads FQNNGV. This CDR3 is 14 amino acids long. CDR3 sequence (DNA): TGTGCCAGCAGCTTGGGGGGGCGGTGGGACGAGCAGTACTTC. It specifies CASSLGGRWDEQYF.

This chain uses TRBV7-3 with TRBJ1-1; D remains ambiguous. Trimming cost V 0 bases and J 1 base, with 9 bases left between them. CDR1 is SGHTA, CDR2 FQGTGA, per germline. The CDR3 covers 15 residues. This CDR3 reads CASSLTTAENTEAFF. The CDR3 DNA reads TGTGCCAGCAGCTTAACGACGGCTGAGAACACTGAAGCTTTCTTT.

The chain joins TRBV3-1 (or the pseudogene TRBV3-2) to TRBJ2-1; D possibly corresponds to TRBD2 (6 bases). Trimming removed 0 bases from V and 4 bases from J, with 19 bases in between. CDR1 and CDR2 (germline): LGHDT, YNNKEL (reference sequence). The CDR3 is 18 residues long. The CDR3 sequence: CASSQEVGEADPYNEQFF. CDR3 nucleotides: TGTGCCAGCAGCCAAGAAGTGGGGGAGGCGGACCCGTACAATGAGCAGTTCTTC.

This clone was seen only a few times. This chain uses TRBV7-9 with TRBJ2-7; 12 bases align to TRBD1. Germline CDR1 reads SEHNR; CDR2 reads FQNEAQ (reference sequence). This CDR3 comprises 16 residues. With 1 base clipped from V and 9 bases from J, the junction kept 10 bases outside the gene matches. The CDR3 DNA reads TGTGCCAGCAGCTTAGGGGGGACAGGGGGCCACGCTTTGCAGTACTTC. It is translated as CASSLGGTGGHALQYF.

The chain joins TRBV2 to TRBJ2-7; D uncertain. The CDR3 contains 13 residues. Trimming took off 6 bases at V and 1 base at J, with 10 bases between the two ends. Looked up from germline, CDR1 is SNHLY and CDR2 is FYNNEI. CDR3 coding DNA: TGTGCCAGCAGGCCCGGGCCATCCTACGAGCAGTACTTC. Residues: CASRPGPSYEQYF.

The chain couples TRBV3-1 (or the pseudogene TRBV3-2) to TRBJ2-5, with 7 positions matching TRBD2. V lost 1 base, J lost 5 bases, and 7 bases stayed unmatched. The V gene's germline CDR1 is LGHDT and CDR2 YNNKEL (reference sequence). The CDR3 consists of 15 residues. CDR3 in amino acids: CASSQGGGAPETQYF. The CDR3, as DNA: TGTGCCAGCAGCCAAGGGGGAGGGGCACCGGAGACCCAGTACTTC.

This chain connects TRBV5-4 to TRBJ2-1, with TRBD2 matching 10 bases. Germline CDR1 SGHNT, CDR2 YYREEE (reference sequence). V dropped 0 bases and J dropped 7; count of bases not matched to a gene: 7. The length of the CDR3 is 16 residues. The CDR3 DNA reads as TGTGCCAGCAGCTTGGCCCCTAGCGGGGGTTATAATGAGCAGTTCTTC. Its translation is CASSLAPSGGYNEQFF. Full variable domain (rest looked up from reference TRBV5-4 and TRBJ2-1): ETGVTQSPTHLIKTRGQQVTLRCSSQSGHNTVSWYQQALGQGPQFIFQYYREEENGRGNFPPRFSGLQFPNYSSELNVNALELDDSALYLCASSLAPSGGYNEQFFGPGTRLTVL.

The chain uses TRBV4-1 and TRBJ2-4; D perhaps matches TRBD1 (6 bases). This CDR3 contains 17 residues. Trimming left V 4 bases short and J 3 bases short, with 19 bases between. Germline V lookup: CDR1 MGHRA, CDR2 YSYEKL. The CDR3 is CASSLPWGPGVKNIQYF. Here the CDR3 DNA reads TGCGCCAGCAGCCTACCTTGGGGGCCCGGGGTCAAAAACATTCAGTACTTC.

In this sample, this clone turned up a few times. This chain connects TRBV19 to TRBJ1-3, with unresolved D. Trimming took off 4 bases at V and 8 bases at J, with 6 bases between the two ends. Germline V CDR1 and CDR2: LNHDA, SQIVND (reference sequence). The CDR3 loop spans 11 amino acids. The CDR3 DNA reads TGTGCCAGTAGTACCTGGGACACCATATATTTT. It yields the protein CASSTWDTIYF.

The V call is TRBV19, the J call TRBJ2-2, with D tentatively TRBD1 (5 bases). V gave up 5 bases and J gave up 2 bases, with 15 bases separating them. Germline CDR1 reads LNHDA; CDR2 reads SQIVND (reference sequence). The length of the CDR3 is 16 residues. Here the CDR3 reads CASSDWPGINTGELFF. Written as DNA, the CDR3 is TGTGCCAGTAGTGATTGGCCAGGGATTAACACCGGGGAGCTGTTTTTT.

V is TRBV3-1 (or the pseudogene TRBV3-2) and J is TRBJ1-6; unclear D gene. CDR3 length: 14 amino acids. Between the trimmed V and J ends, which lost 2 bases and 3 bases, there was a span of 5 bases. Germline V gene sequence: CDR1 LGHDT, CDR2 YNNKEL (reference sequence). The chain's CDR3 is CASSQKHYNSPLHF. The CDR3 DNA follows: TGTGCCAGCAGCCAAAAACACTATAATTCACCCCTCCACTTT.

The genes are TRBV6-5 and TRBJ1-2; no clear D. This CDR3 contains 13 residues. Trimming shortened V by 5 bases and J by 2 bases, and 9 bases separated the two germline ends. Germline values: CDR1 MNHEY, CDR2 SVGAGI. In nucleotides, the CDR3 is TGTGCCAGCAGTCCGAGGGAGAACTATGGCTACACCTTC. This gives the protein CASSPRENYGYTF.

V and J are TRBV4-2 and TRBJ1-6; D is possibly TRBD1 (6 bases). Germline-derived CDR1 and CDR2 are LGHNA and YNFKEQ. The CDR3 sequence is 14 residues long. Trimming shortened V by 1 base and J by 8 bases, and 9 bases separated the two germline ends. CDR3 in amino acids: CASSQVWTDSPLHF. CDR3 in DNA: TGTGCCAGCAGCCAAGTCTGGACAGATTCACCCCTCCACTTT.

This chain links TRBV5-1 with TRBJ1-1; D is possibly TRBD1 (6 bases). CDR1 and CDR2 (germline): SGHRS, YFSETQ. Between the trimmed V and J ends, which lost 6 bases and 4 bases, there was a span of 19 bases. This CDR3 is 15 amino acids long. CDR3 sequence (DNA): TGCGCCAGCATAATCACAGGGAGCGGAGGCACTGAAGCTTTCTTT. Its protein is CASIITGSGGTEAFF.

Comments on this clone: Other DNA sequences of this sample code for an identical CDR3. The chain is built from TRBV18 and TRBJ2-2; D call uncertain. The germline gives CDR1 KGHSH, CDR2 LQKENI. CDR3 size: 12 residues. The V end lost 3 bases, the J end lost 5 bases, and 4 bases lay between the germline ends. The CDR3 sequence: CASSPYTGELFF. The CDR3 nucleotides are TGTGCCAGCTCACCCTATACCGGGGAGCTGTTTTTT.